One sample yielded the 7 T cell receptor beta chains listed below, sequenced in a study of radiation and T cells in renal cell carcinoma. Some clones are missing from TCRdb's copy, which holds only in-frame ones; the method was immunoSEQ multiplex PCR. This sample has 70,000 to 100,000 clones, with 82% found just once. Indicated time point: baseline pretreatment blood. Treatment denoted: 15 Gy SBRT to primary tumor, nephrectomy 4 weeks later. The input for sequencing was blood, taken from a patient whose treatment included radiotherapy and nephrectomy. All receptors come from a man between 60 and 70 years old with renal cell carcinoma.

The J gene is TRBJ2-2, the V gene TRBV4-1, with TRBD2 matching over 9 bases. There are 19 residues in the CDR3. J was trimmed by 2 bases and V by 0 bases; bases with no gene match: 10. Germline V lookup: CDR1 MGHRA, CDR2 YSYEKL. The DNA for the CDR3 is TGCGCCAGCAGCCAAGAGCCGACCGGGCTAGCGGGAAACACCGGGGAGCTGTTTTTT. Translating gives CASSQEPTGLAGNTGELFF.

The chain couples TRBV5-1 to TRBJ2-5; 7 bases align to TRBD2. CDR3 length: 14 amino acids. V dropped 0 bases and J dropped 5; count of bases not matched to a gene: 4. Germline lookup yields CDR1 SGHRS and CDR2 YFSETQ. The chain's CDR3 is CASSLAAGDETQYF. The CDR3 DNA reads as TGCGCCAGCAGCTTGGCGGCGGGAGATGAGACCCAGTACTTC.

This chain connects TRBV7-9 to TRBJ1-1, with 8 bases fitting TRBD1. V shed 4 bases, J shed 4 bases, and the junction held 5 bases outside the gene matches. Germline values: CDR1 SEHNR, CDR2 FQNEAQ (reference sequence). The CDR3 is 14 residues long. CDR3 sequence reads: CASSSRQGTTEAFF. The CDR3 nucleotides read TGTGCCAGCAGCTCCAGACAGGGGACCACTGAAGCTTTCTTT.

This clone has only one observation. The chain employs TRBV7-9 and TRBJ2-7; a weak D match, TRBD1 (5 bases). The CDR3 runs to 12 residues. The V gene lost 1 base and the J gene lost 4 bases, with 5 bases spanning the gap. CDR1 and CDR2 (germline): SEHNR, FQNEAQ (reference sequence). Here the CDR3 reads CASSLGTYEQYF. CDR3 sequence (DNA): TGTGCCAGCAGCTTAGGGACATACGAGCAGTACTTC.

V usage is TRBV6-1 and J usage is TRBJ1-5; D unresolved. CDR1 and CDR2 (germline): MNHNS, SASEGT. Trimming cost V 0 bases and J 6 bases, with 6 bases left between them. This CDR3 has 13 residues. The CDR3: CASSEALGQPQHF. The CDR3 DNA follows: TGTGCCAGCAGTGAAGCATTGGGTCAGCCCCAGCATTTT.

The chain is built from TRBV7-8 and TRBJ1-1; the D gene is possibly TRBD1 (5 bases). This CDR3 is 15 amino acids long. Germline assignment: CDR1 SGHVS and CDR2 FQNEAQ. Between the trimmed V and J ends, which lost 5 bases and 4 bases, there was a span of 17 bases. The CDR3 bases are TGTGCCAGCAGCGCCCGATTGGAAAGGGGCACTGAAGCTTTCTTT. Residues: CASSARLERGTEAFF.

The chain has TRBV27 and TRBJ2-7; 8 nucleotides agree with TRBD1. The CDR3 contains 15 residues. Trimming cost V 5 bases and J 2 bases; bases outside gene matches: 8. Germline V gives CDR1 MNHEY, CDR2 SMNVEV (reference sequence). CDR3 DNA: TGTGCCAGCAGTACGACAATGGGACAGGCCTACGAGCAGTACTTC. The encoded protein is CASSTTMGQAYEQYF.